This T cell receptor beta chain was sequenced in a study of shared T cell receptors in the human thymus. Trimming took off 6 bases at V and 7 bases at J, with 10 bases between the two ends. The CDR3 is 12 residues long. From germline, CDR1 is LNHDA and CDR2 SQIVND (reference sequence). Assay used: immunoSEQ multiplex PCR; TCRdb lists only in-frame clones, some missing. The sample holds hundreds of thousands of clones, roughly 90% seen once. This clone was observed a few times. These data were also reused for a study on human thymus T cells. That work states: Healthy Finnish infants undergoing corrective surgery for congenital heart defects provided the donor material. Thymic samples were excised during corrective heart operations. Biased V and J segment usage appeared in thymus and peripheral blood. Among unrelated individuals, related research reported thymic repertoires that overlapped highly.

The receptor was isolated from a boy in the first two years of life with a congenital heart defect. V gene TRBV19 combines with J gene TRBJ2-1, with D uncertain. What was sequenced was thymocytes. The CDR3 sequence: CASSHGENEQFF. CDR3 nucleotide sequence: TGTGCCAGTAGCCACGGAGAAAATGAGCAGTTCTTC.